This record looks at one T cell receptor (beta chain) sequence and its context. Its matching antigen is unknown. TRB cDNA libraries were made by UMI-labeled 5' RACE. TCRdb reworked the 5' RACE reads into one entry per CDR3 protein, no DNA. The listing records tens of thousands of distinct CDR3 sequences. Germline V gene data show CDR1 as SGHKS and CDR2 as YYEKEE (reference sequence). This CDR3 has 16 amino acids. Within the CD8+ T cell compartment, naive cells were CD45RO-CCR7+CD27+CD95-. These data come from a study of CXCR3-negative and CXCR3-positive naive CD8 T cells. Overall study findings and caveats: Naive subsets had comparable surface CD5; TCR strength was inferred from TRB CDR3 properties. Unlike memory cells, which differed, naive CXCR3-negative and CXCR3-positive cells had similar TRBV-TRBJ usage. Comparably high diversity marked both naive subsets, whereas memory CD8+ cells had much lower diversity. CXCR3-positive naive cells carried more hydrophobic TRB CDR3s than CXCR3-negative ones.

This chain joins TRBV5-5 and TRBJ2-2; TCRdb lists TRBD1, though no DNA is available to test this call. The source of this sequence is a human donor in good health. Some clones in this sample may be carry-over from other donors' samples. The specimen was naive CXCR3+ CD8+ T cells from blood. Documented subset: CD45RO-CCR7+CD27+CD95- naive CD8+ T cells expressing CXCR3 (TNR3+). The CDR3: CASSWASQGATGELFF.